This TCR beta chain was retrieved from a study of OX40 agonist ivuxolimab in advanced cancers. Across the whole study: The patients received ivuxolimab by intravenous route every 2 weeks at 0.01 to 10 mg/kg.

Notes on the study in general: Expanded clones tended on average to be more numerous among CD8+ T cells than CD4+. The antigen specificity of the peripheral T cells (those that were expanded) was not determined.

With 3 bases removed from V and 1 base from J, the gap between germline ends came to 12 bases. From germline, CDR1 is SGHTA and CDR2 FQGNSA. The CDR3 extends over 15 amino acids. If patients had autoimmune disease history or systemic immunosuppression, they were excluded. Profiling relied on immunoSEQ multiplex PCR, and the TCRdb table lists in-frame clones only, not all of them. This sample carries some 60,000 clones, roughly nine tenths of them seen once, and the ten largest clones take more than 3%. This clone was observed once. Its specificity is unknown. The gene calls are TRBV7-2 and TRBJ2-5, with D uncertain. This receptor was obtained from an adult with an advanced solid tumor such as melanoma, head and neck, liver or kidney cancer. Sequencing used CD4+ or CD8+ T cells sorted from blood, obtained in a trial of the OX40 agonist ivuxolimab. The DNA of the CDR3 is TGTGCCAGCAGCTTTTCCTCGCAGGCCCAAGAGACCCAGTACTTC. This encodes CASSFSSQAQETQYF. Full variable domain (remainder filled in from reference TRBV7-2 and TRBJ2-5): GAGVSQSPSNKVTEKGKDVELRCDPISGHTALYWYRQSLGQGLEFLIYFQGNSAPDKSGLPSDRFSAERTGGSVSTLTIQRTQQEDSAVYLCASSFSSQAQETQYFGPGTRLLVL.